These 5 T cell receptor beta chains came from one sample sequenced in a study of CD8+CD57+ T cells in acquired aplastic anemia. Template material for TCR beta VDJ and CDR3 profiling consisted of genomic DNA. Via MiXCR, TCRdb re-called the reads, giving one row per CDR3 protein. The repertoire includes about 190,000 distinct CDR3 sequences, around half of them detected once, and roughly 15% sits in the top ten. The sample comprised sorted CD4+, CD8+, or CD8+CD57+ T cells (not recorded which) from PBMCs. The source of these receptors is a human donor in good health, serving as a control.

The chain employs TRBV7-2 and TRBJ1-6; D unresolved. V lost 0 bases and J 8 bases, leaving 11 bases between the germline ends. Germline CDR1 and CDR2: SGHTA and FQGNSA. The CDR3 length is 15 residues. The chain's CDR3 is CASSLALTVYSPLHF. DNA of the CDR3: TGTGCCAGCAGCTTAGCGCTGACCGTCTATTCACCCCTCCACTTT.

This clonotype showed up just a few times. J is TRBJ1-2 and V is TRBV10-3; 7 positions agree with TRBD1. The CDR3 runs to 14 residues. V gave up 0 bases and J gave up 4 bases; unmatched junction bases: 2. The germline gives CDR1 ENHRY, CDR2 SYGVKD. This CDR3 is CAISESGQLYGYTF. CDR3 nucleotides: TGTGCCATCAGTGAGTCGGGACAGCTCTATGGCTACACCTTC.

In this sample, this clonotype turned up many times. This chain's CDR3 is CASRPRDYEQYF. CDR3 sequence (DNA): TGTGCCAGCAGGCCTAGGGATTACGAGCAGTACTTC. The rearrangement links TRBV28 to TRBJ2-7, with unresolved D. This CDR3 has 12 amino acids. V was shortened by 6 bases and J by 4 bases, with 10 bases between the two germline ends. From germline, CDR1 is MDHEN and CDR2 SYDVKM.

With respect to this clonotype: This may be a read error: a much more frequent sequence differs by one nucleotide. This chain connects TRBV5-4 to TRBJ1-4, with 7 bases that match TRBD1. V gave up 4 bases and J gave up 0 bases; unmatched junction bases: 6. This CDR3 comprises 16 residues. CDR1 is SGHNT, CDR2 YYREEE, per germline (reference sequence). The chain's CDR3 is CASSPDRIATNEKLFF. The CDR3, as DNA: TGTGCCAGCAGCCCGGACAGGATTGCAACTAATGAAAAACTGTTTTTT.

This clonotype was found once. The chain has TRBV25-1 and TRBJ1-2, with 8 positions matching TRBD1. The germline V gene encodes CDR1 MGHDK and CDR2 SYGVNS. There are 16 residues in the CDR3. V was clipped by 6 bases and J by 5 bases; unmatched bases: 14. CDR3 nucleotide sequence: TGTGCCAGCAGAGCACCGGGAAGGGGGACAGGATATGGCTACACCTTC. This encodes CASRAPGRGTGYGYTF.